This record covers a single TCR beta chain. Its antigen is undetermined. This entry belongs to a study of CD8 T cells in Susac syndrome. Study observations and caveats: The study recognized that the number of individuals in its TCR sequencing and HLA analysis was relatively small.

V lost 2 bases and J 2 bases, leaving 8 bases between the germline ends. From germline, CDR1 is SGHDT and CDR2 YYEEEE. The length of the CDR3 is 13 residues. High-throughput TCR beta sequencing covered peripheral CD8+ and CD4+ T cells. Multiple sclerosis controls were treatment-naive patients with stable or active relapsing-remitting disease. Random hexamers primed reverse transcription of about 0.5 to 1 ug RNA. The amplification used immunoSEQ multiplex PCR on TCR beta CDR3; it spanned 54 Vbeta and 13 Jbeta. One entry per CDR3 protein, called by TCRdb with MiXCR from the immunoSEQ multiplex PCR reads. The sample yields about 300,000 distinct CDR3 sequences, 85% seen once.

Sequencing used CD8+ T cells from PBMCs. J is TRBJ2-7 and V is TRBV5-6; D uncertain. This sequence was found in a human donor with multiple sclerosis. The CDR3, as DNA: TGTGCCAGCAGCTTACCCCTAGCCTACGAGCAGTACTTC. Its protein product is CASSLPLAYEQYF.